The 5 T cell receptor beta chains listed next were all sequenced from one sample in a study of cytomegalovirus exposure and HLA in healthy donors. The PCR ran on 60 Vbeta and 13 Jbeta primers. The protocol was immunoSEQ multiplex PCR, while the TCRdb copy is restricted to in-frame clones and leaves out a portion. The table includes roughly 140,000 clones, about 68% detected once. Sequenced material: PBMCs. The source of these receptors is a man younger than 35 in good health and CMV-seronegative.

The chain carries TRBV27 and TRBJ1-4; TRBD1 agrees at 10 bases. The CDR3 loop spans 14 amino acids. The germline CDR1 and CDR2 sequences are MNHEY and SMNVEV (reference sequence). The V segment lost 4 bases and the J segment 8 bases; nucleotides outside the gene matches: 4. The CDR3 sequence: CASSSGTGAEKLFF. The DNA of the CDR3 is TGTGCCAGCAGTTCCGGGACAGGGGCCGAAAAACTGTTTTTT.

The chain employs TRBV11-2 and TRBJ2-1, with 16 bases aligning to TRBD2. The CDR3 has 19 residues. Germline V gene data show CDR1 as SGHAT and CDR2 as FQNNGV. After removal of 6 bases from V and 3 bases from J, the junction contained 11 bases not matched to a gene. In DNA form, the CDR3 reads TGTGCCAGCAGGACCCCGGGACTAGCGGGAGGGCCCCACTACAATGAGCAGTTCTTC. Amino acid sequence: CASRTPGLAGGPHYNEQFF.

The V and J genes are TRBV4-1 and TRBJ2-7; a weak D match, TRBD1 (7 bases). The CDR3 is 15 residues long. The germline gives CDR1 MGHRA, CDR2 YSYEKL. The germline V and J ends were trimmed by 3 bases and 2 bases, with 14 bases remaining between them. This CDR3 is CASSHPPGGTYEQYF. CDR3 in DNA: TGCGCCAGCAGCCACCCCCCAGGGGGGACCTACGAGCAGTACTTC.

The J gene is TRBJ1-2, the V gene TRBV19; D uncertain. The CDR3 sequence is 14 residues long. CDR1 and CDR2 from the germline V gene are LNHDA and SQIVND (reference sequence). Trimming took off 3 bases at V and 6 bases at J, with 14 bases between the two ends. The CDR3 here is CASSMEMTRDGYTF. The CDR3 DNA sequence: TGTGCCAGTAGTATGGAGATGACGCGGGATGGCTACACCTTC.

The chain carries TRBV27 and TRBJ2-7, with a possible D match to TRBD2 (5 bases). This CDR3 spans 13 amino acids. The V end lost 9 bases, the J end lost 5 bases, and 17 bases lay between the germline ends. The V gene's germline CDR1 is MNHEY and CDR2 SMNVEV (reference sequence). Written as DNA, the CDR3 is TGTGCCAGTTCGGAGGCCCGACCGCACGAGCAGTACTTC. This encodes CASSEARPHEQYF.